A selection of T cell receptor beta chains follows, all from one sample in a study of shared clonotypes between healthy human individuals. The data were produced by immunoSEQ multiplex PCR, yet TCRdb's version contains in-frame clones alone and is incomplete. There are 550,000 to 850,000 clones in the sample; approximately 72% occur only once, and approximately 2% lies in the top ten. Sequencing was carried out using memory CD4+ T cells sorted from blood. The receptors originated from a woman between 25 and 40 years old in good health. Both conserved end residues are part of each CDR3. Each record gives: D gene, clone size, J gene, V gene, CDR3 DNA, CDR3 protein. The D gene is left open where the match is weak. Clone size is shown for a subset of rows, as once, few, many or a class of expanded clone.

- once TRBJ1-4 TRBV2 TGTGCCAGCAGTGCGGACGGTAATGAAAAACTGTTTTTT CASSADGNEKLFF
- once TRBJ2-1 TRBV11-3 TGTGCCAGCAGCTTAGGAGCGGGTGGTGATGAGCAGTTCTTC CASSLGAGGDEQFF
TRBD1 - TRBJ2-2 TRBV9 TGTGCCAGCAGCAAACTACAGGGGACCGGGGAGCTGTTTTTT CASSKLQGTGELFF
TRBD2 - TRBJ2-1 TRBV25-1 TGTGCCAGCAGTGTTACTACTAGCGGTTACAATGAGCAGTTCTTC CASSVTTSGYNEQFF
- - TRBJ2-7 TRBV4-2 TGTGCCAGCAGCCAAGATTTAGTCGTACAGCACGAGCAGTACTTC CASSQDLVVQHEQYF
- - TRBJ2-1 TRBV11-2 TGTGCCATCAGACGCGTACCTAGCCGTTACAATGAGCAGTTCTTC CAIRRVPSRYNEQFF
- - TRBJ1-1 TRBV13 TGTGCCAGCAGAAAAACCGTCGAGCGGTACACTGAAGCTTTCTTT CASRKTVERYTEAFF
TRBD1 - TRBJ2-3 TRBV14 TGTGCCAGCAGCCCGAACCGGGACAGCTTGGTCCCAGATACGCAGTATTTT CASSPNRDSLVPDTQYF
- few TRBJ1-3 TRBV4-1 TGCGCCAGCAGCCAAGCCGGTAGTGGAAACACCATATATTTT CASSQAGSGNTIYF
TRBD1 - TRBJ1-4 TRBV6-1 TGTGCCAGCAGTGCTATAGGGACAGGGGGTGAAAAACTGTTTTTT CASSAIGTGGEKLFF
- many TRBJ2-1 TRBV6-5 TGTGCCAGCAGGCAGGCGGCCTACAATGAGCAGTTCTTC CASRQAAYNEQFF
- - TRBJ1-1 TRBV2 TGTGCCAGCAGTGATCGGGGCATGAACACTGAAGCTTTCTTT CASSDRGMNTEAFF
- once TRBJ2-5 TRBV28 TGTGCCAGCAGAGGGGCAGGGGCGGGTTTGGAGACCCAGTACTTC CASRGAGAGLETQYF
TRBD2 - TRBJ2-5 TRBV7-9 TGTGCCAGCAGCTTAGCCCTAGGACTAGCGGGAGTCCAAGAGACCCAGTACTTC CASSLALGLAGVQETQYF
TRBD2 - TRBJ2-7 TRBV27 TGTGCCAGCAGTTTAAGCGGGAGGGGTCTTTACGAGCAGTACTTC CASSLSGRGLYEQYF
TRBD1 - TRBJ1-2 TRBV27 TGTGCCAGCAGTTCCCCTGGACAGGGCTACTATGGCTACACCTTC CASSSPGQGYYGYTF